The 30 T cell receptor beta chains in this list originate from one sample, sequenced in a study of CD8+ T cells in alopecia areata. The treatment is: oral pan-JAK inhibitor, 5-10 mg twice daily. Once RNA had been extracted, it was reverse transcribed into cDNA to act as the sequencing template. Only in-frame clones appear in the TCRdb table, and some are missing; sequencing was by immunoSEQ multiplex PCR. The sample has under 350,000 clones; 58% are singletons. The specimen comprised CD4+ T cells sorted from blood, sampled at week 24, from a patient treated with tofacitinib. The receptors come from a human donor with alopecia areata.

In this sample, this clone turned up a few times. The chain employs TRBV28 and TRBJ2-2, with TRBD1 matching 8 bases. V trimming: 6 bases; J trimming: 7 bases; junction bases outside the gene matches: 7. The length of the CDR3 is 14 residues. CDR1 and CDR2 (germline): MDHEN, SYDVKM. The chain's CDR3 is CASRPGQVNGELFF. In DNA, the CDR3 is TGTGCCAGCAGGCCGGGACAGGTGAACGGGGAGCTGTTTTTT.

The chain recombines TRBV4-3 with TRBJ2-4; weak D call: TRBD2 (5 bases). This CDR3 is 14 amino acids long. V lost 4 bases to trimming and J lost 9 bases, with 16 bases between them. Germline V gives CDR1 LGHNA, CDR2 YSLEER. The CDR3, as DNA: TGCGCCAGCAGCCGCCATGAGGATGGAGGCATTCAGTACTTC. This sequence encodes CASSRHEDGGIQYF.

The chain joins TRBV27 to TRBJ2-2, with TRBD1 identical over 8 bases. V dropped 8 bases and J dropped 6; count of bases not matched to a gene: 11. The CDR3 totals 15 residues. Germline CDR1 MNHEY, CDR2 SMNVEV (reference sequence). The DNA of the CDR3 is TGTGCCAGCCATCGAGGGGACAGGCTTTCCGGGGAGCTGTTTTTT. It codes for CASHRGDRLSGELFF.

This chain uses TRBV27 with TRBJ1-1; D ambiguous. Germline lookup yields CDR1 MNHEY and CDR2 SMNVEV (reference sequence). Trimming shortened V by 0 bases and J by 6 bases, and 8 bases separated the two germline ends. The CDR3 is made up of 13 amino acids. CDR3 bases: TGTGCCAGCAGTTTATCGAGGACCGCTGAAGCTTTCTTT. Amino acids: CASSLSRTAEAFF.

This clone appeared a single time. The V gene is TRBV7-9, the J gene TRBJ2-5; TRBD2 agrees at 11 bases. The CDR3 spans 16 residues. Unmatched junction bases numbered 4, after V lost 3 bases and J lost 1 base. Germline lookup yields CDR1 SEHNR and CDR2 FQNEAQ (reference sequence). CDR3 nucleotides: TGTGCCAGCAGCTTGCTTAGCGGGGGGGCCCAAGAGACCCAGTACTTC. Translated, it gives CASSLLSGGAQETQYF.

This rearrangement joins TRBV30 to TRBJ2-4, with D perhaps matching TRBD1 or TRBD2 (6 bases each). V lost 6 bases to trimming and J lost 4 bases, with 13 bases between them. This CDR3 has 13 amino acids. Germline V gene data show CDR1 as GTSNPN and CDR2 as SVGIG (reference sequence). DNA for the CDR3: TGTGCCTGCCGGGGGCGAGAGAAAAACATTCAGTACTTC. It codes for CACRGREKNIQYF.

The rearrangement links TRBV30 to TRBJ1-2; D is unclear. V lost 5 bases and J lost 8, with 12 bases in between. CDR1 and CDR2 from the germline V gene are GTSNPN and SVGIG (reference sequence). This CDR3 is 11 amino acids long. CDR3 sequence reads: CAWSQVRGYTF. The CDR3 DNA is TGTGCCTGGTCCCAGGTGCGAGGCTACACCTTC.

This chain uses TRBV7-2 with TRBJ1-2; TRBD1 agrees at 8 bases. With 1 base clipped from V and 4 bases from J, the junction kept 5 bases outside the gene matches. Germline CDR1 and CDR2: SGHTA and FQGNSA. This CDR3 has 15 residues. CDR3 amino acids: CASSLGGQGAYGYTF. The CDR3 DNA follows: TGTGCCAGCAGCTTAGGCGGACAGGGAGCCTATGGCTACACCTTC.

This chain uses TRBV29-1 with TRBJ1-2; TRBD1 matches at 9 bases. The CDR3 extends over 15 amino acids. V dropped 4 bases and J dropped 8; count of bases not matched to a gene: 14. CDR1 and CDR2 (germline): SQVTM, ANQGSEA. CDR3 region: CSVARILDRGEGYTF. In nucleotides, the CDR3 is TGCAGCGTTGCCCGAATACTGGACAGGGGAGAGGGCTACACCTTC.

This chain links TRBV18 with TRBJ2-7; either TRBD1 or TRBD2 may supply D (5 bases each). This CDR3 is built from 15 residues. V was shortened by 2 bases and J by 1 base, with 12 bases between the two germline ends. In germline, CDR1 is KGHSH, CDR2 LQKENI. Here the CDR3 DNA reads TGTGCCAGCTCACCAGGGGCAGGGACGTCCTACGAGCAGTACTTC. As protein: CASSPGAGTSYEQYF.

This sequence joins TRBV19 and TRBJ1-2; D is possibly TRBD1 (6 bases). The CDR3 loop spans 16 amino acids. CDR1 and CDR2 from the germline V gene are LNHDA and SQIVND (reference sequence). Between the trimmed V and J ends, which lost 3 bases and 4 bases, there was a span of 18 bases. Written as DNA, the CDR3 is TGTGCCAGTAGTATGAAGTGGGACACCGACTCCTATGGCTACACCTTC. Its protein product is CASSMKWDTDSYGYTF.

This clone was detected only a few times. This chain links TRBV7-9 with TRBJ1-4; D is undetermined. V gave up 3 bases and J gave up 7 bases, with 9 bases separating them. In germline, CDR1 is SEHNR, CDR2 FQNEAQ (reference sequence). The CDR3 totals 13 residues. CDR3 sequence reads: CASSFVGIEKLFF. The CDR3 DNA sequence: TGTGCCAGCAGCTTTGTGGGAATTGAAAAACTGTTTTTT. Full variable domain (rest looked up from reference TRBV7-9 and TRBJ1-4): DTGVSQNPRHKITKRGQNVTFRCDPISEHNRLYWYRQTLGQGPEFLTYFQNEAQLEKSRLLSDRFSAERPKGSFSTLEIQRTEQGDSAMYLCASSFVGIEKLFFGSGTQLSVL.

The V and J genes are TRBV7-2 and TRBJ2-3; no clear D. The CDR3 runs to 12 residues. Germline V gene sequence: CDR1 SGHTA, CDR2 FQGNSA. Trimming took 5 bases from V and 7 from J, leaving 10 bases between them. The CDR3, as DNA: TGTGCCAGCAGCCCGAGCCGGTATACGCAGTATTTT. Translation gives CASSPSRYTQYF. The full variable domain, with the rest looked up from reference TRBV7-2 and TRBJ2-3, is GAGVSQSPSNKVTEKGKDVELRCDPISGHTALYWYRQSLGQGLEFLIYFQGNSAPDKSGLPSDRFSAERTGGSVSTLTIQRTQQEDSAVYLCASSPSRYTQYFGPGTRLTVL.

The V call is TRBV9, the J call TRBJ1-2; D is unclear. The CDR3 contains 13 residues. Trimming left V 0 bases short and J 8 bases short, with 11 bases between. Looked up from germline, CDR1 is SGDLS and CDR2 is YYNGEE. The chain's CDR3 is CASSVELGRGYTF. The CDR3 DNA is TGTGCCAGCAGCGTAGAACTTGGGCGGGGCTACACCTTC.

The V and J genes are TRBV6-5 and TRBJ2-1; D may be TRBD1 (5 bases). V lost 2 bases and J lost 4, with 15 bases in between. The CDR3 is 16 residues long. CDR1 MNHEY and CDR2 SVGAGI come from the germline V gene. The CDR3 DNA reads as TGTGCCAGCAGTTACCTCAGACAGACCGCATACAATGAGCAGTTCTTC. Its protein is CASSYLRQTAYNEQFF.

The genes are TRBV30 and TRBJ1-5, with D maybe TRBD1 (5 bases). V was clipped by 4 bases and J by 6 bases, with 10 bases between them. Germline V gives CDR1 GTSNPN, CDR2 SVGIG (reference sequence). This CDR3 is 12 amino acids long. The CDR3 is CAWKYGGQPQHF. The CDR3 DNA is TGTGCCTGGAAATACGGGGGTCAGCCCCAGCATTTT.

This clone was seen a few times. V usage is TRBV4-1 and J usage is TRBJ2-1; possibly TRBD1 for D (6 bases). The ends were cut back, 3 bases at V and 4 bases at J, with 16 bases in the middle. This CDR3 is 16 amino acids long. CDR1 is MGHRA and CDR2 is YSYEKL in the germline V gene. The CDR3 loop is CASSQPTGTQYNEQFF. Here the CDR3 DNA reads TGCGCCAGCAGCCAGCCTACCGGGACACAGTACAATGAGCAGTTCTTC.

This clone was counted a single time. The V gene is TRBV7-2, the J gene TRBJ2-5; TRBD2 agrees at 12 bases. Per the germline V gene, CDR1 is SGHTA and CDR2 is FQGNSA. The CDR3 is 15 residues long. The J segment lost 5 bases and the V segment lost 3 bases, leaving 4 bases of the junction unmatched. This CDR3 is CASSLPLAGGETQYF. The CDR3 DNA reads as TGTGCCAGCAGCTTGCCACTAGCGGGGGGTGAGACCCAGTACTTC.

V usage is TRBV27 and J usage is TRBJ1-6; 7 bases are a match to TRBD1. The germline V gene has CDR1 MNHEY and CDR2 SMNVEV (reference sequence). J gave up 7 bases and V 2 bases, and 2 bases lay outside the gene matches. The CDR3 is 14 amino acids. This CDR3 is CASSLGGQNSPLHF. For the CDR3, the DNA is TGTGCCAGCAGTTTAGGGGGACAGAATTCACCCCTCCACTTT.

The table lists this clone with many counts. As DNA, the CDR3 is TGTGCCAGTGCCCGTGGGCTGACCAATCAGCCCCAGCATTTT. It is translated as CASARGLTNQPQHF. V gene TRBV19 combines with J gene TRBJ1-5; D unresolved. Germline CDR1 is LNHDA and CDR2 is SQIVND (reference sequence). The CDR3 spans 14 residues. V dropped 8 bases and J dropped 3 bases, with 14 bases sitting between them.

V is TRBV29-1 and J is TRBJ2-5; TRBD1 might be the D (5 bases). Germline V lookup: CDR1 SQVTM, CDR2 ANQGSEA. The CDR3 runs to 15 residues. V gave up 0 bases and J gave up 5 bases, with 16 bases separating them. The CDR3 reads CSVEDHSRDMETQYF. CDR3 bases: TGCAGCGTTGAAGATCATTCCAGGGATATGGAGACCCAGTACTTC. The full variable domain, its missing parts supplied by reference TRBV29-1 and TRBJ2-5, is SAVISQKPSRDICQRGTSLTIQCQVDSQVTMMFWYRQQPGQSLTLIATANQGSEATYESGFVIDKFPISRPNLTFSTLTVSNMSPEDSSIYLCSVEDHSRDMETQYFGPGTRLLVL.

The chain links TRBV2 to TRBJ2-5, with D maybe TRBD2 (7 bases). V gave up 3 bases and J gave up 2 bases, with 13 bases separating them. This CDR3 spans 15 amino acids. Looked up from germline, CDR1 is SNHLY and CDR2 is FYNNEI. The CDR3: CASSELRGAQETQYF. CDR3 nucleotides: TGTGCCAGCAGTGAGTTACGGGGGGCTCAAGAGACCCAGTACTTC.

The rearrangement joins TRBV2 to TRBJ2-7; TRBD1 is a possible D gene (5 bases). CDR3 length: 19 residues. The germline V gene encodes CDR1 SNHLY and CDR2 FYNNEI. Trimming left V 5 bases short and J 0 bases short, with 26 bases between. This chain's CDR3 is CASSTSPPGMVGPSYEQYF. CDR3 bases: TGTGCCAGCAGTACCTCCCCTCCAGGGATGGTAGGTCCCTCCTACGAGCAGTACTTC. The entire variable domain, with the rest obtained from reference TRBV2 and TRBJ2-7, is as follows: EPEVTQTPSHQVTQMGQEVILRCVPISNHLYFYWYRQILGQKVEFLVSFYNNEISEKSEIFDDQFSVERPDGSNFTLKIRSTKLEDSAMYFCASSTSPPGMVGPSYEQYFGPGTRLTVT.

This clone came up a few times. The chain combines TRBV27 with TRBJ1-5, with D perhaps matching TRBD1 (5 bases). V shed 5 bases and J shed 6 bases, with 17 bases lying between them. Germline V CDR1 and CDR2: MNHEY, SMNVEV (reference sequence). CDR3 length equals 15 residues. The CDR3 DNA sequence: TGTGCCAGCAGTCTCCAGGGAGGGTTTCGTCAGCCCCAGCATTTT. Translation: CASSLQGGFRQPQHF.

V and J are TRBV29-1 and TRBJ1-1; TRBD1 aligns across 7 bases. J gave up 11 bases and V 7 bases, and 19 bases lay outside the gene matches. The length of the CDR3 is 14 residues. Germline V gives CDR1 SQVTM, CDR2 ANQGSEA. The DNA for the CDR3 is TGCAGCGCCGGGGATGGGAGGGGGCCCACGGGGGCTTTCTTT. Residues: CSAGDGRGPTGAFF.

The chain recombines TRBV5-6 with TRBJ1-6; D gene uncertain. Trimming removed 2 bases from V and 7 bases from J, with 13 bases in between. Per the germline V gene, CDR1 is SGHDT and CDR2 is YYEEEE. This CDR3 has 15 amino acids. The DNA for the CDR3 is TGTGCCAGCAGCTTTATCGACACCAGCAATTCACCCCTCCACTTT. Amino acid sequence: CASSFIDTSNSPLHF.

V usage is TRBV5-1 and J usage is TRBJ1-1; D possibly corresponds to TRBD1 (5 bases). Germline V gives CDR1 SGHRS, CDR2 YFSETQ. CDR3 length: 12 amino acids. V lost 0 bases and J 11 bases, leaving 11 bases between the germline ends. This chain's CDR3 is CASSLEQGRAFF. The CDR3 bases are TGCGCCAGCAGCTTGGAGCAGGGCAGGGCTTTCTTT.

The chain links TRBV25-1 to TRBJ1-2; no clear D gene. CDR1 and CDR2 from the germline V gene are MGHDK and SYGVNS. With 6 bases removed from V and 0 bases from J, the gap between germline ends came to 5 bases. The CDR3 is made up of 12 amino acids. The CDR3 nucleotides are TGTGCCAGCAGGGGCCCTAACTATGGCTACACCTTC. As protein: CASRGPNYGYTF.

The chain combines TRBV15 with TRBJ2-1, with a tentative D call TRBD2 (5 bases). The CDR3 contains 13 residues. CDR1 LNHNV and CDR2 YYDKDF come from the germline V gene (reference sequence). V was clipped by 0 bases and J by 7 bases, with 7 bases between them. The CDR3 bases are TGTGCCACCAGCAGAGATACGGGGAATGAGCAGTTCTTC. It translates to CATSRDTGNEQFF.

This rearrangement joins TRBV25-1 to TRBJ2-1; D possibly corresponds to TRBD1 (6 bases). Trimming took 2 bases from V and 10 from J, leaving 15 bases between them. The length of the CDR3 is 14 residues. Germline CDR1 reads MGHDK; CDR2 reads SYGVNS. CDR3 sequence (DNA): TGTGCCAGCAGTGAACCTAACAGGGTAGGGGAGCAGTTCTTC. Its protein product is CASSEPNRVGEQFF.